This record looks at one TCR beta chain sequence and its context. What it binds is not known. The data were taken from a study of graft-versus-host responses after intestinal transplantation. Study-level findings and limits: The highest levels of circulating GvH clones went along with early declines in HvG clones after transplant. GvH clones surfaced in recipient marrow, some emerging earlier in ileum or blood.

Per the germline V gene, CDR1 is MGHDK and CDR2 is SYGVNS. V lost 6 bases, J lost 0 bases, and 13 bases stayed unmatched. The CDR3 is 17 residues long. Some clones are missing from TCRdb's copy, which holds only in-frame ones; the method was immunoSEQ multiplex PCR. The sample includes over 100,000 clones, about 93% of them seen just once. The rearrangement uses TRBV25-1 and TRBJ1-1; 7 positions agree with TRBD1. Sequenced here: unstimulated CD4+ T cells sorted from spleen or lymph node cells, sampled before intestinal transplant. This TCR came from a human donor who received an intestinal transplant. CDR3 residues: CASRALGRGLVNTEAFF. For the CDR3, the DNA is TGTGCCAGCAGAGCGCTCGGCAGGGGGTTGGTGAACACTGAAGCTTTCTTT.